This T cell receptor (beta chain) was documented in a study of beta chain features in type 1 diabetes. Study as a whole: On cell yields, gender and age, patients and healthy donors were similar.

Points from the study as a whole: PCR might pick shorter templates more often, in the same way for patients and controls. Compared with healthy donors, patients appeared to share more similar naive, central memory and regulatory TCRB repertoires.

This clone appeared a few times. Its antigen is undetermined. As every portion of the isolated RNA was reverse transcribed, the sequencing read expressed TCRB transcripts. Assay: immunoSEQ multiplex PCR; the TCRdb copy retains only in-frame clones and omits some. This table holds approximately 300,000 clones, 9.5% to 11% found once. The clonotype comes from a woman between 25 and 40 years old in good health. Source material: naive CD4+ T cells from blood.

CDR3 bases: TGTGCCAGCAGTTTATCGGGCAGCTACACCGGGGAGCTGTTTTTT. It encodes CASSLSGSYTGELFF. V gene TRBV27 combines with J gene TRBJ2-2; D unclear. The CDR3 totals 15 residues. Germline loops: CDR1 MNHEY, CDR2 SMNVEV (reference sequence). V was trimmed by 0 bases and J by 3 bases, leaving 8 bases between them.